Sequencing of this TCR beta chain was carried out in a study of shared clonotypes between healthy human individuals. The V end lost 2 bases, the J end lost 1 base, and 2 bases lay between the germline ends. CDR3 length: 12 amino acids. Germline CDR1 reads SGHAT; CDR2 reads FQNNGV. Repertoires were generated with immunoSEQ multiplex PCR, while TCRdb's copy carries only in-frame clones and drops some. In the table there are 2 million to 2.5 million clones, under 97% of which are singletons. This TCR was recovered from a man in his late teens or twenties in good health. This rearrangement joins TRBV11-2 to TRBJ2-5; D is unclear. Sequencing used naive CD4+ T cells sorted from blood. Sample subset: CD45RA+ positively selected. The CDR3 nucleotides read TGTGCCAGCAGCTTAATCCAAGAGACCCAGTACTTC. Protein: CASSLIQETQYF.